This T cell receptor (beta chain) was identified in a study of technical replicates of blood from a handful of donors. Sequenced by immunoSEQ multiplex PCR; TCRdb stores in-frame clones only, minus some. In the table there are tens of thousands of clones, over 90% of which are singletons. Germline-derived CDR1 and CDR2 are SGHTA and FQGTGA. Between the trimmed V and J ends, which lost 5 bases and 9 bases, there was a span of 17 bases. The CDR3 extends over 14 amino acids. The chain carries TRBV7-3 and TRBJ2-1, with no clear D. What was sequenced was T cells isolated from PBMCs. This clonotype originated in a human donor in good health. The CDR3 is CASSPEALSPEQFF. The CDR3 region has the DNA TGTGCCAGCAGCCCAGAGGCCCTATCCCCTGAGCAGTTCTTC.